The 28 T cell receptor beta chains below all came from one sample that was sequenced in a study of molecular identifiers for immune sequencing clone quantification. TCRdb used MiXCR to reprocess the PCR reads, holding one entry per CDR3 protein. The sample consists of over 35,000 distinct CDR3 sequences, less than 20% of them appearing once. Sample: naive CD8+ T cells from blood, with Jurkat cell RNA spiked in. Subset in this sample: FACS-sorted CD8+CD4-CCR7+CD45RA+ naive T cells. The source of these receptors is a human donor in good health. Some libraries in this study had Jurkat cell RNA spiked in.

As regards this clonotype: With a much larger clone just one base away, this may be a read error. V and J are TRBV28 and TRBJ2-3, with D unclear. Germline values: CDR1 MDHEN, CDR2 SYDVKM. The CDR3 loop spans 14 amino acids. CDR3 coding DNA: TGTGCCAGCAGTTTACACATAACCACAGATACGCGGTATTTT. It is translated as CASSLHITTDTRYF.

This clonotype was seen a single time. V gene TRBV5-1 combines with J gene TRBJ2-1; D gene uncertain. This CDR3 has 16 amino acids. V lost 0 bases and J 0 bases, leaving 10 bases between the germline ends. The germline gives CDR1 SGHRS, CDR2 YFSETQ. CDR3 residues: CASSLAPRSSYNEQFF. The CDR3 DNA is TGCGCCAGCAGCTTGGCCCCCAGGAGCTCCTACAATGAGCAGTTCTTC.

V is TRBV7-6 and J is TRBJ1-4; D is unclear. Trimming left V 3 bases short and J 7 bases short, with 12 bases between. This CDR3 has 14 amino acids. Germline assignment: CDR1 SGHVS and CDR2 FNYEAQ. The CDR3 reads CASSFLSGGEKLFF. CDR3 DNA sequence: TGTGCCAGCAGCTTCCTCAGCGGTGGTGAAAAACTGTTTTTT. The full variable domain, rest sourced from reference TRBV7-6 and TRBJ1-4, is GAGVSQSPRYKVTKRGQDVALRCDPISGHVSLYWYRQALGQGPEFLTYFNYEAQQDKSGLPNDRFSAERPEGSISTLTIQRTEQRDSAMYRCASSFLSGGEKLFFGSGTQLSVL.

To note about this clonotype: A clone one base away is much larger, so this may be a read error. CDR3 DNA: TGTGCCAGCAGCCACGAAAGGGACCCCGGGGTGAGTGGGCAGTTCTTC. This translates into CASSHERDPGVSGQFF. The chain carries TRBV12-3 or TRBV12-4 and TRBJ2-1, with D perhaps assigned TRBD1 or TRBD2 (5 bases each). The CDR3 has 16 amino acids. Trimming took off 6 bases at V and 12 bases at J, with 27 bases between the two ends.

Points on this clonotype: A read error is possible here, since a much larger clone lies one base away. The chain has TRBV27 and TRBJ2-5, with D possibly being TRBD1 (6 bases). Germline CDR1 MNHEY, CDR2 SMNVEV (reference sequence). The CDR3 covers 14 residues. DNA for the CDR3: TGTGCCAGCAGTCGATGGGGACAACAAGAGACCCCGTACTTC. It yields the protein CASSRWGQQETPYF.

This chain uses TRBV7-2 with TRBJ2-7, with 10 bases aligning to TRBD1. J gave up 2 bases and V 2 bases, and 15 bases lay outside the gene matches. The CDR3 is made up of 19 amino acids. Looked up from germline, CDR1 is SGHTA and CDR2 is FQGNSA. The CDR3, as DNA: TGTGCCAGCAGCTTATGGTGGCCTCCGGGACAGGGGCCAGCCTACGAGCAGTACTTC. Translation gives CASSLWWPPGQGPAYEQYF.

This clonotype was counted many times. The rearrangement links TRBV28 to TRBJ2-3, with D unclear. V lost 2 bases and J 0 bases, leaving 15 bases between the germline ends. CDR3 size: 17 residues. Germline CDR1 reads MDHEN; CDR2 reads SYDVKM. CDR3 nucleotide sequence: TGTGCCAGCAGTTTAATAGGGAATATGGATAGCACAGATACGCAGTATTTT. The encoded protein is CASSLIGNMDSTDTQYF. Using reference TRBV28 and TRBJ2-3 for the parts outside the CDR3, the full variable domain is DVKVTQSSRYLVKRTGEKVFLECVQDMDHENMFWYRQDPGLGLRLIYFSYDVKMKEKGDIPEGYSVSREKKERFSLILESASTNQTSMYLCASSLIGNMDSTDTQYFGPGTRLTVL.

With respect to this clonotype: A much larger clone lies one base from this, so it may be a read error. The CDR3 loop is CASSLVGFYGCTF. For the CDR3, the DNA is TGTGCCAGCAGCTTGGTTGGGTTCTATGGCTGCACCTTC. This sequence joins TRBV5-5 and TRBJ1-2; D gene uncertain. Per germline, CDR1 SGHKS and CDR2 YYEKEE (reference sequence). This CDR3 region has 13 residues.

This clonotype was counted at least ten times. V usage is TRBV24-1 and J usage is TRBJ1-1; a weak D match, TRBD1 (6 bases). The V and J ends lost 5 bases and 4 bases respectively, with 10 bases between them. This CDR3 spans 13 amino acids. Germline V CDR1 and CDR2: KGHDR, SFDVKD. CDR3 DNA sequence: TGTGCCACCAGTGGGGAGGGGGGCACTGAAGCTTTCTTT. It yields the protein CATSGEGGTEAFF.

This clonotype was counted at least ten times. The DNA for the CDR3 is TGTGCCACCAGTGAAGGGGGGCCGAACACTGAAGCTTTCTTT. Its translation: CATSEGGPNTEAFF. The V call is TRBV24-1, the J call TRBJ1-1; the D gene is possibly TRBD1 (6 bases). Germline V gene lookup returns CDR1 KGHDR and CDR2 SFDVKD. The CDR3 consists of 14 residues. With 4 bases removed from V and 1 base from J, the gap between germline ends came to 9 bases.

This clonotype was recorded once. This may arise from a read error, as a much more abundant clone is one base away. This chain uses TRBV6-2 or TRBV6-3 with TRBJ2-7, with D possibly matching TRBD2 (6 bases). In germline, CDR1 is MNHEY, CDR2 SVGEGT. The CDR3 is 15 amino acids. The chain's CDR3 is CTSSYGTRNGYEQYF. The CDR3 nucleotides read TGTACCAGCAGTTACGGGACTCGGAACGGGTACGAGCAGTACTTC.

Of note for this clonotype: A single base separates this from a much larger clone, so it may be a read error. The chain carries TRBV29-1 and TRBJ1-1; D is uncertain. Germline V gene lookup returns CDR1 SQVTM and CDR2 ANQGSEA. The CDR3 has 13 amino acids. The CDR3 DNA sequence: TGCAGCGTTGGTCCCATCATGAACACTGAAGCTTCCTTT. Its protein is CSVGPIMNTEASF.

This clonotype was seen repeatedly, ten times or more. CDR3 DNA sequence: TGTGCCAGCAGTTTACTAGCGTCCTACAATGAGCAGTTCTTC. The encoded protein is CASSLLASYNEQFF. The V call is TRBV6-2 or TRBV6-3, the J call TRBJ2-1; 7 bases agree with TRBD2. CDR3 length: 14 residues. CDR1 and CDR2 (germline): MNHEY, SVGEGT. With 4 bases clipped from V and 1 base from J, the junction kept 1 base outside the gene matches.

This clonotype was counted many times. Written as DNA, the CDR3 is TGTGCCAGCAGCTTAGGGCCCGCCGCCATTCAGTACTTC. The encoded protein is CASSLGPAAIQYF. The rearrangement uses TRBV7-6 and TRBJ2-4; unclear D gene. The CDR3 covers 13 residues. V was shortened by 1 base and J by 9 bases, with 10 bases between the two germline ends. Germline V CDR1 and CDR2: SGHVS, FNYEAQ.

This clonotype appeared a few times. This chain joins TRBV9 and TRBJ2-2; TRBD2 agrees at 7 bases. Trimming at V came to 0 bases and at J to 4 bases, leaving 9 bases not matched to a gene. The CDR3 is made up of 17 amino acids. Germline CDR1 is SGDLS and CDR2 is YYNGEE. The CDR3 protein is CASSVALTSLSTGELFF. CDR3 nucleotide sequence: TGTGCCAGCAGCGTAGCTCTGACTAGCCTTTCCACCGGGGAGCTGTTTTTT.

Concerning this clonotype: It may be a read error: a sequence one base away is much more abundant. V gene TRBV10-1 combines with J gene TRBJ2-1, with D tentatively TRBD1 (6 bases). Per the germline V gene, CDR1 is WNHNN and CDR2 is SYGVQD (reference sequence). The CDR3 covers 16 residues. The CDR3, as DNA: TGCGCCAGCAGTGAGAAATCACAGGGCCCACCCAATGGGCAGTTCTTC. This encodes CASSEKSQGPPNGQFF.

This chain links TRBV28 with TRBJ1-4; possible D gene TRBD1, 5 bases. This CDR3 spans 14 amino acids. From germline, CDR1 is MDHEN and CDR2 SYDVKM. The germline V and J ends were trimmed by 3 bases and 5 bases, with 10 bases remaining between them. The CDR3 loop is CASSFGRGNEKLFF. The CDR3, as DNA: TGTGCCAGCAGTTTCGGTCGGGGGAATGAAAAACTGTTTTTT.

The CDR3 nucleotides are TGTGCCAGCAGTCAACTACTAGCGACCCACGGCGAGCAGTACTTC. It yields the protein CASSQLLATHGEQYF. The rearrangement links TRBV27 to TRBJ2-7; 7 bases are a match to TRBD2. Germline CDR1 and CDR2: MNHEY and SMNVEV (reference sequence). CDR3 length: 15 residues. V shed 5 bases and J 6 bases; nucleotides not matched to a gene: 13.

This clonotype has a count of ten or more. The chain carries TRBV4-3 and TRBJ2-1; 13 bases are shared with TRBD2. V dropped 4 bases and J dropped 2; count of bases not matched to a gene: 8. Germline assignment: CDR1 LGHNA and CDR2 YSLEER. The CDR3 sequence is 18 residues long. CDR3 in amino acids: CASSRRTSGSGAYNEQFF. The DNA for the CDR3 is TGCGCCAGCAGCCGAAGGACTAGCGGGAGTGGCGCCTACAATGAGCAGTTCTTC.

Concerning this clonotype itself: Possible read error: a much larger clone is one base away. The CDR3 region is CSAQDGLNSLLHF. In DNA form, the CDR3 reads TGCAGTGCTCAGGACGGCCTTAATTCACTCCTCCACTTT. The rearrangement uses TRBV20-1 and TRBJ1-6; D ambiguous. Germline V CDR1 and CDR2: DFQATT, SNEGSKA (reference sequence). There are 13 residues in the CDR3.

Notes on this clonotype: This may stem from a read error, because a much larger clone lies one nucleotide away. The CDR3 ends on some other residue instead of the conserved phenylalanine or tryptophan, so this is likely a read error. CDR3 sequence (DNA): TGTGCCAGCAGCCCGGGACTAGCGGGAGGCTACGAGCAGTACCTC. It is translated as CASSPGLAGGYEQYL. The chain employs TRBV3-1 and TRBJ2-7; 15 bases are a match to TRBD2. The CDR3 loop spans 15 amino acids. V shed 4 bases, J shed 3 bases, and the junction held 1 base outside the gene matches. CDR1 is LGHDT, CDR2 YNNKEL, per germline (reference sequence).

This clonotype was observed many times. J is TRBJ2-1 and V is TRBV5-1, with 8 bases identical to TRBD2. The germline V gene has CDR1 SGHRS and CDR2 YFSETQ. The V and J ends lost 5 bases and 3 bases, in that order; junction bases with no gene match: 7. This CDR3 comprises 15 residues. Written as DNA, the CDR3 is TGCGCCAGCAGGGATGCCGGGACTAGCTACAATGAGCAGTTCTTC. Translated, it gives CASRDAGTSYNEQFF.

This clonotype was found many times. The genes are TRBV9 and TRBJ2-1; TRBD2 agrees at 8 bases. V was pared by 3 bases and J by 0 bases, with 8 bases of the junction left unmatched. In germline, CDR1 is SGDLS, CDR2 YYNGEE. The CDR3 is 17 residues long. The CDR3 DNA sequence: TGTGCCAGCAGCGGCCCTAGGAGCGGGAGCTCCTACAATGAGCAGTTCTTC. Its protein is CASSGPRSGSSYNEQFF.

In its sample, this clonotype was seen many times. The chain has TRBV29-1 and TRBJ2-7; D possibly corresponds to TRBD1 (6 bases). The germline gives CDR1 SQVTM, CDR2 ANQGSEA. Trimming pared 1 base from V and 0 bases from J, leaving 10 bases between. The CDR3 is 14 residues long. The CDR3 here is CSVEGGTHSYEQYF. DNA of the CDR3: TGCAGCGTTGAAGGGGGGACACACTCCTACGAGCAGTACTTC.

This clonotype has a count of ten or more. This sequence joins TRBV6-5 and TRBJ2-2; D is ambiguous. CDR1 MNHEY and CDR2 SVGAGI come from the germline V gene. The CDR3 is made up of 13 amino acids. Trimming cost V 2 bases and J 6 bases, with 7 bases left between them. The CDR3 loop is CASSYAISGELFF. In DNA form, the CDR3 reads TGTGCCAGCAGTTACGCAATTTCCGGGGAGCTGTTTTTT.

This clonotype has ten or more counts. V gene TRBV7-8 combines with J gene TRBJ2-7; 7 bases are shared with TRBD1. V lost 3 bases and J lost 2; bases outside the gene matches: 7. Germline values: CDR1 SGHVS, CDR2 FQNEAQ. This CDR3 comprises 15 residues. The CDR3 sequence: CASSLERDRTYEQYF. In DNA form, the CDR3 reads TGTGCCAGCAGCTTGGAGAGGGACAGAACCTACGAGCAGTACTTC.

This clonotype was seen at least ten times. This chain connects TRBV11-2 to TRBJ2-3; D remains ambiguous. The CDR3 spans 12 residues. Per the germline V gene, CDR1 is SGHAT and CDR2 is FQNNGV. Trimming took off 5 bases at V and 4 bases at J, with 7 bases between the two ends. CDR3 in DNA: TGTGCCAGCAGCCCCCCCGCAGATACGCAGTATTTT. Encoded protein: CASSPPADTQYF.

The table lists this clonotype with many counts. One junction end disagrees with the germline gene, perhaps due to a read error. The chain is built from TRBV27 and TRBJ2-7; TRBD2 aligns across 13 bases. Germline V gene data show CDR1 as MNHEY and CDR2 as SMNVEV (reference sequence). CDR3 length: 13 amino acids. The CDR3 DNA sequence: TGTGCCACCGGGACTAGCGGGACCTACAAGCAGTACTTC. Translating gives CATGTSGTYKQYF.